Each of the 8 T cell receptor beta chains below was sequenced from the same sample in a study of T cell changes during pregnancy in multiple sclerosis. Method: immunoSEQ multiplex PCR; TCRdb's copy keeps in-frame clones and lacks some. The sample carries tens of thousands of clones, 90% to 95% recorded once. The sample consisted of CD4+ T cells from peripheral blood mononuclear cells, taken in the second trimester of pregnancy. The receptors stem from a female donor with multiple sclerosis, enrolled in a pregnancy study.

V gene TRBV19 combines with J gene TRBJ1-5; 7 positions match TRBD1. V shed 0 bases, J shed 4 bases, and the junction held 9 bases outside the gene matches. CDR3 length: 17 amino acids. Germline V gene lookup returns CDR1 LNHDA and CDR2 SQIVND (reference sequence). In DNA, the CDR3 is TGTGCCAGTAGTATAGATCTTGGAGGGGGCGCAAATCAGCCCCAGCATTTT. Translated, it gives CASSIDLGGGANQPQHF.

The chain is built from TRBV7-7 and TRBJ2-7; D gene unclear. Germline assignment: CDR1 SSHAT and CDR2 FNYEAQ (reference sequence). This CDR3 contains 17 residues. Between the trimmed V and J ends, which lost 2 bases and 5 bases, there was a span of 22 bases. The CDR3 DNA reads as TGTGCCAGCAGCTTATTAGGTGGGCCACCCGATCTGAACGAGCAGTACTTC. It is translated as CASSLLGGPPDLNEQYF.

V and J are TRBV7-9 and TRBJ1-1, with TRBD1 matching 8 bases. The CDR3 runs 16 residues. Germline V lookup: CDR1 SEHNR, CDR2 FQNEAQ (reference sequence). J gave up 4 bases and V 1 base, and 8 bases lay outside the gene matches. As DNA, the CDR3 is TGTGCCAGCAGCTTAGGGGGGGCTGACAGGGGCACTGAAGCTTTCTTT. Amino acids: CASSLGGADRGTEAFF.

The DNA for the CDR3 is TGTGCCAGTAGGAGGGACAGGGAGGACAATGAGCAGTTCTTC. Its protein product is CASRRDREDNEQFF. This chain uses TRBV19 with TRBJ2-1; TRBD1 matches at 9 bases. Germline V gene sequence: CDR1 LNHDA, CDR2 SQIVND (reference sequence). V lost 6 bases and J lost 5; bases outside the gene matches: 5. The CDR3 runs to 14 residues.

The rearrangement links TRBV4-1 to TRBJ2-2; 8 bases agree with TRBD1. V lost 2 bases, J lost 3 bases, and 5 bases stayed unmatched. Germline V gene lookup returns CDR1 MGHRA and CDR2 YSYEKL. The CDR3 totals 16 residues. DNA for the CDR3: TGCGCCAGCAGCCAACTCGCCAGGGGGCACACCGGGGAGCTGTTTTTT. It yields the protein CASSQLARGHTGELFF.

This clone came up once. The CDR3 protein is CASSEWQDSYNEQFF. For the CDR3, the DNA is TGCGCCAGCAGTGAGTGGCAAGACTCCTACAATGAGCAGTTCTTC. The chain couples TRBV10-1 to TRBJ2-1, with no clear D. The CDR3 has 15 residues. Per the germline V gene, CDR1 is WNHNN and CDR2 is SYGVQD (reference sequence). V lost 1 base and J 0 bases, leaving 7 bases between the germline ends.

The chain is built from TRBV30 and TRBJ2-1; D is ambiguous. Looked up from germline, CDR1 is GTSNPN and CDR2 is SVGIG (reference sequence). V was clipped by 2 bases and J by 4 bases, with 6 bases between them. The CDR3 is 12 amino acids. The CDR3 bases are TGTGCCTGGAGTCACTTTTACAATGAGCAGTTCTTC. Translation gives CAWSHFYNEQFF.

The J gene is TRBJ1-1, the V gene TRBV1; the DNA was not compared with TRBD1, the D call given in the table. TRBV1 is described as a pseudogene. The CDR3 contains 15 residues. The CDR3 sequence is CTSRTNRVGNTEAFF. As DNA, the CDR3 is TGCACCAGCAGAACCAACAGGGTAGGGAACACTGAAGCTTTCTTT.